A selection of T cell receptor beta chains follows, all from one sample in a study of CD4+ T cells in melanoma. Using immunoSEQ multiplex PCR, the repertoire was profiled, and TCRdb retains in-frame clones only, with some absent. The sample lists more than 110,000 clones, 85% to 95% seen once, with less than 2% in the top ten. All receptors come from a human donor with melanoma. The CDR3 runs from the conserved cysteine through the conserved F or W. D genes are given only for firm matches. For some rows the clone size is stated as once, few or many, or as a class when expanded; others skip it.

CDR3aa: CASSGGQGRVETQYF
CDR3nt: TGTGCCAGCAGCGGAGGACAGGGTAGGGTGGAGACCCAGTACTTC
j_gene: TRBJ2-5
d_gene: TRBD1
abundance: .
v_gene: TRBV9

CDR3aa: CASSVGGGYTEAFF
CDR3nt: TGTGCCAGCAGTGTAGGAGGGGGCTACACTGAAGCTTTCTTT
j_gene: TRBJ1-1
d_gene: TRBD1
abundance: .
v_gene: TRBV2

CDR3aa: CASSVRDLNTEAFF
CDR3nt: TGTGCCAGCAGCGTTAGGGATTTGAACACTGAAGCTTTCTTT
j_gene: TRBJ1-1
d_gene: .
abundance: .
v_gene: TRBV9

CDR3aa: CASSTWGRTYEQYF
CDR3nt: TGTGCCAGCAGTACGTGGGGGCGAACCTACGAGCAGTACTTC
j_gene: TRBJ2-7
d_gene: .
abundance: .
v_gene: TRBV6-1

CDR3aa: CASSPLGRGTYNEQFF
CDR3nt: TGTGCCAGCAGCCCTCTGGGACGGGGGACCTACAATGAGCAGTTCTTC
j_gene: TRBJ2-1
d_gene: .
abundance: .
v_gene: TRBV5-4

CDR3aa: CASSPDGQGGYEQYF
CDR3nt: TGCGCCAGCAGTCCGGACGGGCAGGGGGGCTACGAGCAGTACTTC
j_gene: TRBJ2-7
d_gene: .
abundance: .
v_gene: TRBV5-1

CDR3aa: CASSDRGPTDTQYF
CDR3nt: TGTGCCAGCAGTGACAGGGGGCCCACAGATACGCAGTATTTT
j_gene: TRBJ2-3
d_gene: TRBD1
abundance: .
v_gene: TRBV6-1

CDR3aa: CASSFRDSFTDTQYF
CDR3nt: TGTGCCAGCAGCTTCCGGGACAGTTTCACAGATACGCAGTATTTT
j_gene: TRBJ2-3
d_gene: TRBD1
abundance: .
v_gene: TRBV7-9

CDR3aa: CASSLFRAGHNEQFF
CDR3nt: TGTGCCAGCAGTTTATTCCGGGCGGGTCACAATGAGCAGTTCTTC
j_gene: TRBJ2-1
d_gene: .
abundance: .
v_gene: TRBV27

CDR3aa: CASSYSGVDTEAFF
CDR3nt: TGTGCCAGCAGTTACTCGGGGGTCGACACTGAAGCTTTCTTT
j_gene: TRBJ1-1
d_gene: .
abundance: .
v_gene: TRBV6-6

CDR3aa: CASSLTLRVGTDTQYF
CDR3nt: TGTGCCAGCAGCTTAACGTTGAGGGTAGGCACAGATACGCAGTATTTT
j_gene: TRBJ2-3
d_gene: .
abundance: .
v_gene: TRBV7-3

CDR3aa: CASSYRGPNQPQHF
CDR3nt: TGTGCCAGCAGTTACAGGGGGCCCAATCAGCCCCAGCATTTT
j_gene: TRBJ1-5
d_gene: TRBD1
abundance: .
v_gene: TRBV7-2

CDR3aa: CASSPQMTGISEKLFF
CDR3nt: TGTGCCAGCAGCCCCCAGATGACAGGGATTTCGGAAAAACTGTTTTTT
j_gene: TRBJ1-4
d_gene: TRBD1
abundance: once
v_gene: TRBV7-8

CDR3aa: CASSLPGRYNEQFF
CDR3nt: TGTGCCAGCAGTCTACCGGGACGGTACAATGAGCAGTTCTTC
j_gene: TRBJ2-1
d_gene: .
abundance: .
v_gene: TRBV27

CDR3aa: CASRLGQLNTEAFF
CDR3nt: TGCGCCAGCAGACTCGGACAGTTGAACACTGAAGCTTTCTTT
j_gene: TRBJ1-1
d_gene: .
abundance: .
v_gene: TRBV5-1

CDR3aa: CSLPEMAGYTF
CDR3nt: TGCAGTCTTCCCGAGATGGCTGGCTACACCTTC
j_gene: TRBJ1-2
d_gene: .
abundance: .
v_gene: TRBV20-1

CDR3aa: CASSLDRDRLPNSPLHF
CDR3nt: TGTGCCAGCAGCTTAGATCGGGACAGGCTACCTAATTCACCCCTCCACTTT
j_gene: TRBJ1-6
d_gene: TRBD1
abundance: .
v_gene: TRBV11-2

CDR3aa: CASSPAVEQFF
CDR3nt: TGTGCCAGCAGCCCGGCCGTTGAGCAGTTCTTC
j_gene: TRBJ2-1
d_gene: .
abundance: .
v_gene: TRBV2

CDR3aa: CASSPLAGIDEQFF
CDR3nt: TGCGCCAGCAGCCCACTAGCGGGGATCGATGAGCAGTTCTTC
j_gene: TRBJ2-1
d_gene: TRBD2
abundance: .
v_gene: TRBV5-1

CDR3aa: CASSLQGPGTDTQYF
CDR3nt: TGTGCCAGCAGTTTACAGGGCCCCGGCACAGATACGCAGTATTTT
j_gene: TRBJ2-3
d_gene: .
abundance: .
v_gene: TRBV27

CDR3aa: CASSVEVAMAEGYTF
CDR3nt: TGTGCCAGCAGCGTAGAGGTCGCGATGGCAGAAGGCTACACCTTC
j_gene: TRBJ1-2
d_gene: .
abundance: .
v_gene: TRBV9

CDR3aa: CASSSEKGTVRSNEQFF
CDR3nt: TGTGCCAGCAGCTCAGAGAAAGGGACAGTCCGAAGCAATGAGCAGTTCTTC
j_gene: TRBJ2-1
d_gene: TRBD1
abundance: .
v_gene: TRBV11-3

CDR3aa: CASSQETGRETQYF
CDR3nt: TGTGCCAGCAGCCAAGAGACAGGCCGGGAGACCCAGTACTTC
j_gene: TRBJ2-5
d_gene: .
abundance: .
v_gene: TRBV4-2

CDR3aa: CATSRATKETQYF
CDR3nt: TGTGCCACCAGCAGAGCCACTAAAGAGACCCAGTACTTC
j_gene: TRBJ2-5
d_gene: .
abundance: once
v_gene: TRBV15

CDR3aa: CASSQTDTTYEQYF
CDR3nt: TGCGCCAGCAGCCAAACGGACACCACCTACGAGCAGTACTTC
j_gene: TRBJ2-7
d_gene: .
abundance: few
v_gene: TRBV4-1

CDR3aa: CASSGRGISGNTIYF
CDR3nt: TGTGCCAGCAGCGGAAGGGGGATCTCTGGAAACACCATATATTTT
j_gene: TRBJ1-3
d_gene: .
abundance: few
v_gene: TRBV9

CDR3aa: CASSSTGEGNQPQHF
CDR3nt: TGTGCCAGCAGTTCAACAGGGGAGGGGAATCAGCCCCAGCATTTT
j_gene: TRBJ1-5
d_gene: TRBD1
abundance: once
v_gene: TRBV5-4